The 3 T cell receptor beta chains below come from one sample, sequenced in a study of radiotherapy plus CTLA-4 blockade in lung cancer. Using immunoSEQ multiplex PCR, the repertoire was profiled, and TCRdb retains in-frame clones only, with some absent. The profile shows more than 65,000 clones, less than 90% of them singletons. The sequencing used peripheral blood, collected from a patient treated with radiotherapy plus ipilimumab. All receptors derive from a human donor with non-small cell lung cancer who had stable disease on radiotherapy plus ipilimumab.

The rearrangement uses TRBV19 and TRBJ2-3; TRBD2 matches 7 bases. The CDR3 has 17 amino acids. Trimming cost V 3 bases and J 5 bases; bases outside gene matches: 14. Germline-derived CDR1 and CDR2 are LNHDA and SQIVND (reference sequence). The DNA of the CDR3 is TGTGCCAGTAGTATGACGGCGGCTAGCGGATCTCAAGATACGCAGTATTTT. This gives the protein CASSMTAASGSQDTQYF.

The chain recombines TRBV5-1 with TRBJ1-2; 7 bases match TRBD1. Per germline, CDR1 SGHRS and CDR2 YFSETQ. V was clipped by 3 bases and J by 0 bases; unmatched bases: 5. The CDR3 consists of 15 residues. CDR3 coding DNA: TGCGCCAGCAGCTGGGGCGGACAGGCTAACTATGGCTACACCTTC. Translated, it gives CASSWGGQANYGYTF.

The chain carries TRBV5-4 and TRBJ2-3; TRBD1 might be the D (5 bases). Germline values: CDR1 SGHNT, CDR2 YYREEE (reference sequence). The CDR3 covers 16 residues. V was pared by 1 base and J by 2 bases, with 14 bases between. The CDR3 coding sequence is TGTGCCAGCAGCTTGAGACCGACAGTGTCCACAGATACGCAGTATTTT. Translating gives CASSLRPTVSTDTQYF.